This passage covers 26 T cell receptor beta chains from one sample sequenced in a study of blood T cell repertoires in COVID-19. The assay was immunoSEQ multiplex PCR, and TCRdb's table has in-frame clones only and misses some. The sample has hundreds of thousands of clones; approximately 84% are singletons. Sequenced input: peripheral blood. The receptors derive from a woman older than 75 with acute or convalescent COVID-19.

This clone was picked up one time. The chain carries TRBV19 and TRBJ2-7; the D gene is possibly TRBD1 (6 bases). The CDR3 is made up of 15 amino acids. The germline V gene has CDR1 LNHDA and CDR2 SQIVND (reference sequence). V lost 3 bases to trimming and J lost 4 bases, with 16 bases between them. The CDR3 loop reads CASSIRRGQPYEQYF. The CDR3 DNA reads TGTGCCAGTAGTATTCGGCGAGGACAGCCTTACGAGCAGTACTTC.

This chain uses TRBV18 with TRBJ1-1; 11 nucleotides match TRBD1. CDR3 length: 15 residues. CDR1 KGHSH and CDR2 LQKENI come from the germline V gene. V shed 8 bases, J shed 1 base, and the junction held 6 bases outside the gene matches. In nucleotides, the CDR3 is TGTGCCAGCGCGTTAGGGACAGGGGGGAACACTGAAGCTTTCTTT. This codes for CASALGTGGNTEAFF.

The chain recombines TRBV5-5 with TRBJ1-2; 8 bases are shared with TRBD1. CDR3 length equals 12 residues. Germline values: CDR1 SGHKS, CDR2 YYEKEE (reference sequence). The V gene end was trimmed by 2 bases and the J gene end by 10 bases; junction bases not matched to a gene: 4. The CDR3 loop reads CASSLDRGDYTF. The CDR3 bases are TGTGCCAGCAGCTTAGACAGGGGTGACTACACCTTC.

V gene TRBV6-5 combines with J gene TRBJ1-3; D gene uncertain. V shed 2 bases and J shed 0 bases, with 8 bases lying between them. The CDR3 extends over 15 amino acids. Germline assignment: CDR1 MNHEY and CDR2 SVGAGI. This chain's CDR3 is CASSYRYHSGNTIYF. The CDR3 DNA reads TGTGCCAGCAGTTACCGGTACCACTCTGGAAACACCATATATTTT.

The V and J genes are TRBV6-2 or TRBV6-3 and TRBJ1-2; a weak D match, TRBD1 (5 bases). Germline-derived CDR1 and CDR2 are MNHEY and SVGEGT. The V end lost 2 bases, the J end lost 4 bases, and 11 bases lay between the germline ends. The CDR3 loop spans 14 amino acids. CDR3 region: CASSYTRATYGYTF. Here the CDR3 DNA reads TGTGCCAGCAGTTACACCAGGGCGACCTATGGCTACACCTTC.

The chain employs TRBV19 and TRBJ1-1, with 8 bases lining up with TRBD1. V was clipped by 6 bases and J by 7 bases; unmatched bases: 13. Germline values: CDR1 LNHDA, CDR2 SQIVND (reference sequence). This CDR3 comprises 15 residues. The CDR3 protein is CASSRDRGPRDEAFF. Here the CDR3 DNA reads TGTGCCAGTAGCCGAGACAGGGGTCCTCGCGATGAAGCTTTCTTT.

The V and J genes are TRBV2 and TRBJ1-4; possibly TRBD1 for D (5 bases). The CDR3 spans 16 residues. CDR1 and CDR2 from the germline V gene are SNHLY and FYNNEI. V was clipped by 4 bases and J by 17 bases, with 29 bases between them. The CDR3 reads CASSVQGPFVATVLFF. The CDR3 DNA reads TGTGCCAGCAGTGTTCAGGGCCCATTCGTCGCGACAGTCTTATTTTTT.

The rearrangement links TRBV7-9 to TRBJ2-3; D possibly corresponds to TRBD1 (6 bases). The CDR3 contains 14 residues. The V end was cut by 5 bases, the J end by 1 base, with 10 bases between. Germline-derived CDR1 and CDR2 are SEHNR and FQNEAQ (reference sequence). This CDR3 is CASSLRQGTDTQYF. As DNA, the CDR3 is TGTGCCAGCAGCCTAAGACAGGGCACAGATACGCAGTATTTT. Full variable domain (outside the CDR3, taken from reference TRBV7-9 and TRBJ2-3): DTGVSQNPRHKITKRGQNVTFRCDPISEHNRLYWYRQTLGQGPEFLTYFQNEAQLEKSRLLSDRFSAERPKGSFSTLEIQRTEQGDSAMYLCASSLRQGTDTQYFGPGTRLTVL.

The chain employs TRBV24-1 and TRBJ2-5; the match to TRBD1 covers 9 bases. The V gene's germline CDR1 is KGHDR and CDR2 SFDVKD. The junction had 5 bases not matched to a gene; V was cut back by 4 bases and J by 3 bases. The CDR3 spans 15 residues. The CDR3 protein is CATSEAGQGKETQYF. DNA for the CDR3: TGTGCCACCAGTGAGGCGGGACAGGGTAAAGAGACCCAGTACTTC.

Here the CDR3 reads CASSLGGTGVVFETQYF. DNA for the CDR3: TGTGCCAGCAGTTTGGGGGGGACGGGGGTTGTCTTTGAGACCCAGTACTTC. The gene calls are TRBV28 and TRBJ2-5; 7 bases are shared with TRBD2. The germline CDR1 and CDR2 sequences are MDHEN and SYDVKM. This CDR3 is 17 amino acids long. Trimming took 3 bases from V and 5 from J; bases not matched to a gene: 15.

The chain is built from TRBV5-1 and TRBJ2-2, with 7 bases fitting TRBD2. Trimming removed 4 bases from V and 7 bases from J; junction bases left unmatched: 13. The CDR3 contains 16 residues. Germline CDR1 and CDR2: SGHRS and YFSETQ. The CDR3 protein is CASSHQGWEGDGELFF. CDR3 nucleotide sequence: TGCGCCAGCAGCCACCAGGGCTGGGAGGGCGACGGGGAGCTGTTTTTT.

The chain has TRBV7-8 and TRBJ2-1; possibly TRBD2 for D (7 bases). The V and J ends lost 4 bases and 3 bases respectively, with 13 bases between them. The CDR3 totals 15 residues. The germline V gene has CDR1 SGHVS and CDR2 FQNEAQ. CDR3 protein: CASSWTAGIYNEQFF. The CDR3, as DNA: TGTGCCAGCAGCTGGACAGCGGGAATCTACAATGAGCAGTTCTTC. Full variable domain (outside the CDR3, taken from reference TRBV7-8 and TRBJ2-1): GAGVSQSPRYKVAKRGQDVALRCDPISGHVSLFWYQQALGQGPEFLTYFQNEAQLDKSGLPSDRFFAERPEGSVSTLKIQRTQQEDSAVYLCASSWTAGIYNEQFFGPGTRLTVL.

CDR3: CAWSVRGNTIYF. Here the CDR3 DNA reads TGTGCCTGGAGTGTACGGGGAAACACCATATATTTT. The V call is TRBV30, the J call TRBJ1-3; D gene unclear. CDR3 size: 12 residues. Trimming removed 0 bases from V and 4 bases from J, with 4 bases in between. In germline, CDR1 is GTSNPN, CDR2 SVGIG (reference sequence). The full variable domain, completed using reference TRBV30 and TRBJ1-3, is SQTIHQWPATLVQPVGSPLSLECTVEGTSNPNLYWYRQAAGRGLQLLFYSVGIGQISSEVPQNLSASRPQDRQFILSSKKLLLSDSGFYLCAWSVRGNTIYFGEGSWLTVV.

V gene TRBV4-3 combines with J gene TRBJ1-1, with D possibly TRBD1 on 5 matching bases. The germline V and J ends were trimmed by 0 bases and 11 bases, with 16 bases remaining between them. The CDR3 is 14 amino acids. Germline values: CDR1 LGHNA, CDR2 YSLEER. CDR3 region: CASSQEIVGRRAFF. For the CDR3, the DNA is TGCGCCAGCAGCCAAGAAATTGTGGGGCGGCGGGCTTTCTTT.

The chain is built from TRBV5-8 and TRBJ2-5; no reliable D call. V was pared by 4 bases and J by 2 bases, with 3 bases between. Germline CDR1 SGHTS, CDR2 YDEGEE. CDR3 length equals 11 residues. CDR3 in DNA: TGTGCCAGCAGCGTACAAGAGACCCAGTACTTC. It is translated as CASSVQETQYF.

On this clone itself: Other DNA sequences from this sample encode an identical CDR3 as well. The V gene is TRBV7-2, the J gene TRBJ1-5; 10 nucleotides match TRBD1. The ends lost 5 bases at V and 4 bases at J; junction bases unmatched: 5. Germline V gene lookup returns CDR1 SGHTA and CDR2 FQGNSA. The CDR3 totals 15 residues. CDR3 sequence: CASSLTGGGNQPQHF. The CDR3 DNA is TGTGCCAGCAGCCTGACAGGGGGCGGGAATCAGCCCCAGCATTTT. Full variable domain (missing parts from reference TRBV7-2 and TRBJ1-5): GAGVSQSPSNKVTEKGKDVELRCDPISGHTALYWYRQSLGQGLEFLIYFQGNSAPDKSGLPSDRFSAERTGGSVSTLTIQRTQQEDSAVYLCASSLTGGGNQPQHFGDGTRLSIL.

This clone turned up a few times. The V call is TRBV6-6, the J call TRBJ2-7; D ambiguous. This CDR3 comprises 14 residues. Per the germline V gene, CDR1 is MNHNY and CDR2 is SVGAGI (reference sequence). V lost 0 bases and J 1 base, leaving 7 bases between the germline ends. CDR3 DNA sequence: TGTGCCAGCAGTTACTCGTCCCAATCCTACGAGCAGTACTTC. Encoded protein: CASSYSSQSYEQYF.

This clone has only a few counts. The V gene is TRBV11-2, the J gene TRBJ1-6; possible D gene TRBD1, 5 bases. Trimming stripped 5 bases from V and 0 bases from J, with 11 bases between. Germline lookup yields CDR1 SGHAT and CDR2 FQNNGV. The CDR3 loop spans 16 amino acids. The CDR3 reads CASSKGHNSYNSPLHF. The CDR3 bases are TGTGCCAGCAGCAAAGGACACAACTCCTATAATTCACCCCTCCACTTT. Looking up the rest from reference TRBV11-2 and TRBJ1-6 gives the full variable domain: EAGVAQSPRYKIIEKRQSVAFWCNPISGHATLYWYQQILGQGPKLLIQFQNNGVVDDSQLPKDRFSAERLKGVDSTLKIQPAKLEDSAVYLCASSKGHNSYNSPLHFGNGTRLTVT.

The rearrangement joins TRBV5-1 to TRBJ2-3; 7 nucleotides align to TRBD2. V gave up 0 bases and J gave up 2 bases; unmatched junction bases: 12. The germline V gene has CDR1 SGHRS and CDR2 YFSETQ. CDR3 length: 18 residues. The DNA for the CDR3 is TGCGCCAGCAGCTTGGGGGCGGGAGTCCTTCGCCCCACAGATACGCAGTATTTT. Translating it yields CASSLGAGVLRPTDTQYF. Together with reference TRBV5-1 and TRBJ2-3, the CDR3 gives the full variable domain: KAGVTQTPRYLIKTRGQQVTLSCSPISGHRSVSWYQQTPGQGLQFLFEYFSETQRNKGNFPGRFSGRQFSNSRSEMNVSTLELGDSALYLCASSLGAGVLRPTDTQYFGPGTRLTVL.

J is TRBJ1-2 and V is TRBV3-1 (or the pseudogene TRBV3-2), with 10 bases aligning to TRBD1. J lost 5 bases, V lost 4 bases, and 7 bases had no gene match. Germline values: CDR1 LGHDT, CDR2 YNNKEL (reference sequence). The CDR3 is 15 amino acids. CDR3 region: CASSRRGQGFYGYTF. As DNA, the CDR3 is TGTGCCAGCAGCCGCAGGGGACAGGGGTTTTATGGCTACACCTTC.

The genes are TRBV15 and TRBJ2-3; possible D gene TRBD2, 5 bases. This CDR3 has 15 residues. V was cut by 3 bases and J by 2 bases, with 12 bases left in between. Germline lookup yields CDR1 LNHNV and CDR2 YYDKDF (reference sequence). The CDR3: CATSRRASSTDTQYF. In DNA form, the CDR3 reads TGTGCCACCAGCAGGCGGGCCTCCTCCACAGATACGCAGTATTTT.

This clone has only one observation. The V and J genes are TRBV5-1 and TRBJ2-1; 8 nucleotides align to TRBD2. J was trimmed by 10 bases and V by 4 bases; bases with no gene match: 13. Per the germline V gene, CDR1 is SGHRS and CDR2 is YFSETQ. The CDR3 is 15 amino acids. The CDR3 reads CASSITTGGAMEQFF. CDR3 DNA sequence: TGCGCCAGCAGCATCACCACCGGGGGGGCAATGGAGCAGTTCTTC.

The CDR3 here is CASTGGTSYEQYF. CDR3 coding DNA: TGTGCCAGCACCGGCGGGACCTCCTACGAGCAGTACTTC. The chain carries TRBV6-5 and TRBJ2-7; maybe TRBD2 (6 bases). The V end was cut by 7 bases, the J end by 0 bases, with 10 bases between. This CDR3 has 13 amino acids. Germline V lookup: CDR1 MNHEY, CDR2 SVGAGI.

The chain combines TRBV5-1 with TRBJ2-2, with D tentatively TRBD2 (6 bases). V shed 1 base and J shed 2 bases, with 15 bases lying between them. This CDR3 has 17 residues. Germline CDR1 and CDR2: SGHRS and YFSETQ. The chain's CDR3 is CASSLTVGGANTGELFF. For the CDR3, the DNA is TGCGCCAGCAGCTTGACGGTTGGCGGGGCCAACACCGGGGAGCTGTTTTTT.

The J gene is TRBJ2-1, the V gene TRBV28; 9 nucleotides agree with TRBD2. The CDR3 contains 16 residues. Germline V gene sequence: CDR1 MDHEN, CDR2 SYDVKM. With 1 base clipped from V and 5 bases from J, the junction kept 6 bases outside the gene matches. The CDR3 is CASSLFAGGRDNEQFF. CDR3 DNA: TGTGCCAGCAGTTTATTTGCGGGAGGGAGGGACAATGAGCAGTTCTTC.

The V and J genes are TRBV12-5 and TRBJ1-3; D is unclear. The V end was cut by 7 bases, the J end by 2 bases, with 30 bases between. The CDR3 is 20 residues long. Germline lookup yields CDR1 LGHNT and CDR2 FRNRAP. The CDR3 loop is CASVLFRDPGFSGPGNTIYF. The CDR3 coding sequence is TGTGCTAGTGTGCTGTTCCGGGATCCAGGTTTTTCGGGCCCTGGAAACACCATATATTTT.